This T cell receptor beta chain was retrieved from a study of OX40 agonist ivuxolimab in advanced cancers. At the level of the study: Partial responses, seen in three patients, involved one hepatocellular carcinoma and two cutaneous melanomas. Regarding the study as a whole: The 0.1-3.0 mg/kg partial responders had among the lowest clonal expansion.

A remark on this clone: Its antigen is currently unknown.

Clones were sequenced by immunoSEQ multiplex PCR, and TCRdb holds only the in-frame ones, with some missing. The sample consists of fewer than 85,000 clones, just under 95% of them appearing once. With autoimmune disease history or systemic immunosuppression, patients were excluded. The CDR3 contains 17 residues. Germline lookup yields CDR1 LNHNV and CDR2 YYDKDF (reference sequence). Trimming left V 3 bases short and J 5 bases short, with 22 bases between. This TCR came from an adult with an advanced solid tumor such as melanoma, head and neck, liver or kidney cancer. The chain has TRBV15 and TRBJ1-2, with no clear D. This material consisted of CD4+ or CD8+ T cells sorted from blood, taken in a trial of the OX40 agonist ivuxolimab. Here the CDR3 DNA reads TGTGCCACCAGCAGCAGCCTCCCTTGGGCAGAGATTTATGGCTACACCTTC. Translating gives CATSSSLPWAEIYGYTF. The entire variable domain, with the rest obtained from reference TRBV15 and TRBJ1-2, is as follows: DAMVIQNPRYQVTQFGKPVTLSCSQTLNHNVMYWYQQKSSQAPKLLFHYYDKDFNNEADTPDNFQSRRPNTSFCFLDIRSPGLGDTAMYLCATSSSLPWAEIYGYTFGSGTRLTVV.